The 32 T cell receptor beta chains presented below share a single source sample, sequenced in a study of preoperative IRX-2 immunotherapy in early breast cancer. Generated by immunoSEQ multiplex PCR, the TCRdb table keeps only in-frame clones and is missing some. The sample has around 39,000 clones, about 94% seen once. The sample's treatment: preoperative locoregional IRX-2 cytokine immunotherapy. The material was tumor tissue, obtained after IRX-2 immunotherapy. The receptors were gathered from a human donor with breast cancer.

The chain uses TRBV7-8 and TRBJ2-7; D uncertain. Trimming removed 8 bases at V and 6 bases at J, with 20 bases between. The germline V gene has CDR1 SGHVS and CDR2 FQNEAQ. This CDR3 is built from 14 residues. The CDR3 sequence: CASLIGRNSGEQYF. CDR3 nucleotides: TGTGCCAGCCTTATAGGCAGGAACTCTGGCGAGCAGTACTTC.

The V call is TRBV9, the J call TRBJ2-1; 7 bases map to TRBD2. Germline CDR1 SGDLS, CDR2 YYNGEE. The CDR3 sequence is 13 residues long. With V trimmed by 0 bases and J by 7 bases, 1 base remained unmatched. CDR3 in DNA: TGTGCCAGCAGCGTAGCGGGGGGAAATGAGCAGTTCTTC. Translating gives CASSVAGGNEQFF.

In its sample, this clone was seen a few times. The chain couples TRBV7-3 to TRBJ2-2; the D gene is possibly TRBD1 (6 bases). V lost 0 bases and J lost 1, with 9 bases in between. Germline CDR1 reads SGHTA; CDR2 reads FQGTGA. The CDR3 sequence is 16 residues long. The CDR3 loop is CASSLTARGNTGELFF. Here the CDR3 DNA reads TGTGCCAGCAGCTTAACGGCCAGGGGGAACACCGGGGAGCTGTTTTTT.

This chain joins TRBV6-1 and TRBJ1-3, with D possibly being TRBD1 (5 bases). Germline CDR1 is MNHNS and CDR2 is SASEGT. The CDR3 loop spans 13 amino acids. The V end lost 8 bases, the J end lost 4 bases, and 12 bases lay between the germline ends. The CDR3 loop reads CASPVDRGNTIYF. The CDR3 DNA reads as TGTGCCAGCCCTGTCGACAGAGGAAACACCATATATTTT.

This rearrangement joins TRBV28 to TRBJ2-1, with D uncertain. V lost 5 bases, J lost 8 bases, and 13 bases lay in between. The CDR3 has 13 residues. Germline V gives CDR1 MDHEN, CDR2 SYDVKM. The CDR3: CASSTTWLYEQFF. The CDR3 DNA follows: TGTGCCAGCAGTACCACCTGGCTCTATGAGCAGTTCTTC.

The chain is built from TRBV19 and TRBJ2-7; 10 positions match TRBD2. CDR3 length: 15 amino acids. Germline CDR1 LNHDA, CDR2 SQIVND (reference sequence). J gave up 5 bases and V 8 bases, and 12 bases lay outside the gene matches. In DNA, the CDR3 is TGTGCCAGTGGTTCAGCGGGGGGGGCGTTCGACGAGCAGTACTTC. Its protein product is CASGSAGGAFDEQYF.

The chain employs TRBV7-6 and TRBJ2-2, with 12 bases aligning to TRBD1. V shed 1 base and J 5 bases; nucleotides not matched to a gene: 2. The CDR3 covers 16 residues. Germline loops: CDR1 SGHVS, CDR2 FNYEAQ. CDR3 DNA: TGTGCCAGCAGCTTAGAGGGACAGGGGGCTACCGGGGAGCTGTTTTTT. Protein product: CASSLEGQGATGELFF.

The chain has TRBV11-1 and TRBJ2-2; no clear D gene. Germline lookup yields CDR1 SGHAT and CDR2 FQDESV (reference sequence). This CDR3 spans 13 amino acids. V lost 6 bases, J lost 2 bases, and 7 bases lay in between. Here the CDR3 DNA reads TGTGCCAGCAGACAGCGAAACACCGGGGAGCTGTTTTTT. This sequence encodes CASRQRNTGELFF.

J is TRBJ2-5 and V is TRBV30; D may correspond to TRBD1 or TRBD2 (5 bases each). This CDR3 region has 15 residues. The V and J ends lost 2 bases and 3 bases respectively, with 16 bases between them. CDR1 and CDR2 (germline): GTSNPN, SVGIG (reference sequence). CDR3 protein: CAWSQGASPKETQYF. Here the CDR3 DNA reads TGTGCCTGGAGTCAGGGAGCCAGCCCGAAAGAGACCCAGTACTTC.

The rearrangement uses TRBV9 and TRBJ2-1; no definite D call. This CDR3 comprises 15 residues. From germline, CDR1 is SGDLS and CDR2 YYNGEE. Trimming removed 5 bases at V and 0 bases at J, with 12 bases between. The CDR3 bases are TGTGCCAGCAGTCCCTGGCGGAGCTCCTACAATGAGCAGTTCTTC. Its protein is CASSPWRSSYNEQFF.

The CDR3 bases are TGTGCCAGCAGTGAAGTACAGGCTCAGAGGGGAAACACCATATATTTT. Its translation is CASSEVQAQRGNTIYF. The V call is TRBV6-1, the J call TRBJ1-3, with a weak D call TRBD1 (5 bases). V dropped 1 base and J dropped 4 bases, with 14 bases sitting between them. Germline V gene data show CDR1 as MNHNS and CDR2 as SASEGT. There are 16 residues in the CDR3.

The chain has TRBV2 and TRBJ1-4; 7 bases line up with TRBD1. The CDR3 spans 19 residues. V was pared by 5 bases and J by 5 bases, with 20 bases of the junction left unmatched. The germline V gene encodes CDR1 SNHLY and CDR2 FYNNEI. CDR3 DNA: TGTGCCAGCAGTAAGACGACAGGGTTTTTCCCGGGCCGGAATGAAAAACTGTTTTTT. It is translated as CASSKTTGFFPGRNEKLFF.

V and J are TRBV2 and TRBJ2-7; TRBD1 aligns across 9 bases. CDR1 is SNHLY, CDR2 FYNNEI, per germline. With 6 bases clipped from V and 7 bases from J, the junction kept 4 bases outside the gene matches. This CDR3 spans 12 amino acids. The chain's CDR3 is CASSLGQGEQYF. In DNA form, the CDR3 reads TGTGCCAGCAGCTTAGGACAGGGGGAGCAGTACTTC.

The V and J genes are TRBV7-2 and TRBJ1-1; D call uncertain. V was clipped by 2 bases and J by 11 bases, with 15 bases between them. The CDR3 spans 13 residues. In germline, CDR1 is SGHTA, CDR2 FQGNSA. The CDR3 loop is CASSLRLEKQAFF. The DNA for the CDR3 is TGTGCCAGCAGCTTACGCCTTGAGAAACAGGCTTTCTTT. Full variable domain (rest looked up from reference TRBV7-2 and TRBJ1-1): GAGVSQSPSNKVTEKGKDVELRCDPISGHTALYWYRQSLGQGLEFLIYFQGNSAPDKSGLPSDRFSAERTGGSVSTLTIQRTQQEDSAVYLCASSLRLEKQAFFGQGTRLTVV.

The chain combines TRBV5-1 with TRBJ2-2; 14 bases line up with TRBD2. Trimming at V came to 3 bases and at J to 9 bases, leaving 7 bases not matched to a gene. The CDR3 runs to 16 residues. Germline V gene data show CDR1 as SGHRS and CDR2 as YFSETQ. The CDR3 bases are TGCGCCAGCAGCTCGGGACTAGCGGGGGTCGGCCGGGAGCTGTTTTTT. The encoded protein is CASSSGLAGVGRELFF.

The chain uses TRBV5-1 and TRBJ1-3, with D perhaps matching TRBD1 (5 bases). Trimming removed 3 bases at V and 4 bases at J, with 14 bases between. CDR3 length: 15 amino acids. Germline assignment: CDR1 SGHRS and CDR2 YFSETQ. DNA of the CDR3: TGCGCCAGCAGCTCCCAAGGGGCCACCGGAAACACCATATATTTT. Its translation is CASSSQGATGNTIYF.

As DNA, the CDR3 is TGTGCCAGCAGCTTAGTAAGAGGTCTTAACTATGGCTACACCTTC. Protein: CASSLVRGLNYGYTF. The V and J genes are TRBV13 and TRBJ1-2; D is unresolved. Germline V gene lookup returns CDR1 PRHDT and CDR2 FYEKMQ (reference sequence). The CDR3 consists of 15 residues. Trimming left V 1 base short and J 1 base short, with 10 bases between.

Here the CDR3 reads CASSRQGATDTQYF. The CDR3 nucleotides read TGTGCCAGCAGCCGACAGGGGGCCACAGATACGCAGTATTTT. This rearrangement joins TRBV7-3 to TRBJ2-3, with 10 positions matching TRBD1. Germline V gene sequence: CDR1 SGHTA, CDR2 FQGTGA. This CDR3 is built from 14 residues. V dropped 5 bases and J dropped 2; count of bases not matched to a gene: 1.

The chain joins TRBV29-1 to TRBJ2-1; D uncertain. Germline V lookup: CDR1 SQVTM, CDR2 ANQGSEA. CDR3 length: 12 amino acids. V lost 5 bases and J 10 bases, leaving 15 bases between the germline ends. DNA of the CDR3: TGCAGCGTTTCGGGTCCGGGCCCGGAGCAGTTCTTC. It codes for CSVSGPGPEQFF.

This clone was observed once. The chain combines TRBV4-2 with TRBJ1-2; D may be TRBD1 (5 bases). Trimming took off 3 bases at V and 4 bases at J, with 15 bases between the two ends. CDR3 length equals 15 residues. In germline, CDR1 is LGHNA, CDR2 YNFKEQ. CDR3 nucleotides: TGTGCCAGCAGCCAGGAGACAGATGGCGGCTATGGCTACACCTTC. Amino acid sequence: CASSQETDGGYGYTF.

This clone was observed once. CDR3 sequence (DNA): TGCGCCAGCAGCCAAGATTCGGCGAACACCGGGGAGCTGTTTTTT. Amino acids: CASSQDSANTGELFF. This rearrangement joins TRBV4-3 to TRBJ2-2; D not resolved. V dropped 0 bases and J dropped 0 bases, with 5 bases sitting between them. Germline CDR1 LGHNA, CDR2 YSLEER. This CDR3 region has 15 residues.

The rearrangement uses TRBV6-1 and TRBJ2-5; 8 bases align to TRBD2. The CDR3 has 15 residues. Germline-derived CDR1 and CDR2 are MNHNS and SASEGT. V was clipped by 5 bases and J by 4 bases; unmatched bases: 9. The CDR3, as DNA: TGTGCCAGCAGTCCCGGGGGGGGAGGGGCAGAGACCCAGTACTTC. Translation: CASSPGGGGAETQYF.

In DNA, the CDR3 is TGTGCCAGCAGCCACGAAACAGATACGCAGTATTTT. It translates to CASSHETDTQYF. This rearrangement joins TRBV7-9 to TRBJ2-3; D not certain. This CDR3 spans 12 amino acids. Trimming stripped 5 bases from V and 3 bases from J, with 6 bases between. Germline assignment: CDR1 SEHNR and CDR2 FQNEAQ (reference sequence).

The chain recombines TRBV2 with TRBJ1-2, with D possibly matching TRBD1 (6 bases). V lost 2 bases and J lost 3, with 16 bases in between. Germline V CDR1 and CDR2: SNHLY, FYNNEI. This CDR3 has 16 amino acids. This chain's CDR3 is CASSERAGRGYYGYTF. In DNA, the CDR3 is TGTGCCAGCAGTGAACGGGCAGGGAGGGGGTACTATGGCTACACCTTC.

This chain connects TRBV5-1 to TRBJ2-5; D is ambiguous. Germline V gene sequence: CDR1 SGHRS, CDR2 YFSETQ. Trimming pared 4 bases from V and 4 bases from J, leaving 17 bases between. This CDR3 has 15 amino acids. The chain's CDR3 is CASSTQAPRIETQYF. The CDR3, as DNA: TGCGCCAGCAGCACCCAAGCCCCTAGAATAGAGACCCAGTACTTC.

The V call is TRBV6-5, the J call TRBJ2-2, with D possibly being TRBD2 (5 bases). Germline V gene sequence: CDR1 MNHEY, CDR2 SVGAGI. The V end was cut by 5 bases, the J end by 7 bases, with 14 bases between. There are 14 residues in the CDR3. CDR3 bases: TGTGCCAGCAGTGAAGAACTAGGTTACGGGGAGCTGTTTTTT. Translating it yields CASSEELGYGELFF.

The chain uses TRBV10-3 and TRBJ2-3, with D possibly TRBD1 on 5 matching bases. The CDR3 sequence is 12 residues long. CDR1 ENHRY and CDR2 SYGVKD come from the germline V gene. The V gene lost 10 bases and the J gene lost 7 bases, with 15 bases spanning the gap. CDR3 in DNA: TGTGCCACCAGGGAAGGGTCGAATACGCAGTATTTT. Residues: CATREGSNTQYF.

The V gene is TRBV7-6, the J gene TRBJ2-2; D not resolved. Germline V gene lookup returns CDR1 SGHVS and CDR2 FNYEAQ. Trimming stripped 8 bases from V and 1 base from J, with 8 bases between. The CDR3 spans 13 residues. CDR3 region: CASGRVNTGELFF. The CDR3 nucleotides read TGTGCCAGCGGCCGCGTGAACACCGGGGAGCTGTTTTTT.

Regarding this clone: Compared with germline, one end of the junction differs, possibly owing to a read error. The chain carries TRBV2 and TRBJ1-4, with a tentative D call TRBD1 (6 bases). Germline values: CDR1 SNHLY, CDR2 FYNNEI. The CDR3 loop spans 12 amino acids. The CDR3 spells CACRGSEGKLFF. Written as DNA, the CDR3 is TGTGCCTGCAGGGGCTCCGAGGGAAAACTGTTTTTT.

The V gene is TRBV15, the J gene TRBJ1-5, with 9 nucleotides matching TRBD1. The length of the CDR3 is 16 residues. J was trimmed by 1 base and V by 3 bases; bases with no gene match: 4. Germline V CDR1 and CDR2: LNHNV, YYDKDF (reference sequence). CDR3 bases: TGTGCCACCAGCAGCCAGGACAGGGGCAGCAATCAGCCCCAGCATTTT. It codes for CATSSQDRGSNQPQHF.

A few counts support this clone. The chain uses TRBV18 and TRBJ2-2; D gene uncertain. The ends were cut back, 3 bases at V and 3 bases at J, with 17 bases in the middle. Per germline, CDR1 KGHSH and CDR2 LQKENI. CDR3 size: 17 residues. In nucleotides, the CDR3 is TGTGCCAGCTCACCGTTTATAGGACGTATCGACACCGGGGAGCTGTTTTTT. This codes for CASSPFIGRIDTGELFF.

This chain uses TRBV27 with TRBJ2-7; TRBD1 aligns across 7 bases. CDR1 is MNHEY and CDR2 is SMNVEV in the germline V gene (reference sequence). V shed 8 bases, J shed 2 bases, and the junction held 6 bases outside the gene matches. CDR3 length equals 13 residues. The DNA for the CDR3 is TGTGCCAGCGGAATGGACAGGACCTACGAGCAGTACTTC. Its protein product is CASGMDRTYEQYF.